This TCR beta chain was captured by sequencing in a study of blood T cells in healthy people across ages. A second PCR of roughly 7 to 11 cycles used a sample-barcoded 5' primer and a J-beta primer mix. Each cDNA was tagged by a template-switch adaptor containing 12 random nucleotides. A single record per CDR3 protein comes from TCRdb applying MiXCR to the 5' RACE reads. This table has some 710,000 distinct CDR3 sequences, about 47% appearing once. Per the germline V gene, CDR1 is MNHEY and CDR2 is SMNVEV (reference sequence). Trimming left V 5 bases short and J 7 bases short, with 17 bases between. The CDR3 has 15 residues.

This TCR was recovered from a man at least 80 years old in good health. The source material was blood. The rearrangement joins TRBV27 to TRBJ1-4, with unresolved D. CDR3 protein: CASSRRLGRGEKLFF. The CDR3 coding sequence is TGTGCCAGCAGTCGTCGACTCGGGCGTGGTGAAAAACTGTTTTTT.